One and the same sample provided the 9 T cell receptor beta chains below, sequenced in a study of blood T cell repertoires in COVID-19. The data were produced by immunoSEQ multiplex PCR, yet TCRdb's version contains in-frame clones alone and is incomplete. The sample holds tens of thousands of clones, nearly 90% seen once. Source material: peripheral blood. These TCRs come from a man older than 75 with active or convalescent COVID-19.

V is TRBV5-1 and J is TRBJ2-7; 7 bases line up with TRBD1. This CDR3 comprises 13 residues. J lost 1 base, V lost 4 bases, and 2 bases had no gene match. Germline lookup yields CDR1 SGHRS and CDR2 YFSETQ. CDR3 in DNA: TGCGCCAGCAGCCCGGACAGGTCCTACGAGCAGTACTTC. Its protein is CASSPDRSYEQYF.

The chain recombines TRBV30 with TRBJ2-5, with TRBD2 as a possible D gene (6 bases). CDR1 is GTSNPN and CDR2 is SVGIG in the germline V gene (reference sequence). The length of the CDR3 is 12 residues. V was trimmed by 7 bases and J by 0 bases, leaving 9 bases between them. The CDR3 sequence is CASGEYQETQYF. The CDR3 DNA follows: TGTGCCTCGGGGGAGTACCAAGAGACCCAGTACTTC.

The chain's CDR3 is CASSTSGGTDTQYF. Here the CDR3 DNA reads TGTGCCAGCAGTACGTCCGGGGGCACAGATACGCAGTATTTT. This chain links TRBV28 with TRBJ2-3, with a tentative D call TRBD2 (5 bases). V lost 5 bases and J lost 1, with 10 bases in between. This CDR3 contains 14 residues. Germline CDR1 and CDR2: MDHEN and SYDVKM. The full variable domain, with the rest looked up from reference TRBV28 and TRBJ2-3, is DVKVTQSSRYLVKRTGEKVFLECVQDMDHENMFWYRQDPGLGLRLIYFSYDVKMKEKGDIPEGYSVSREKKERFSLILESASTNQTSMYLCASSTSGGTDTQYFGPGTRLTVL.

The rearrangement links TRBV24-1 to TRBJ2-3; D call uncertain. The ends were cut back, 2 bases at V and 7 bases at J, with 6 bases in the middle. The length of the CDR3 is 12 residues. Germline V lookup: CDR1 KGHDR, CDR2 SFDVKD. The CDR3 DNA sequence: TGTGCCACCAGTGATTCTCTCTATACGCAGTATTTT. This sequence encodes CATSDSLYTQYF.

The chain has TRBV5-1 and TRBJ2-5; 8 bases are shared with TRBD1. Germline CDR1 reads SGHRS; CDR2 reads YFSETQ. This CDR3 region has 16 residues. V lost 0 bases to trimming and J lost 5 bases; unmatched junction nucleotides: 9. CDR3 nucleotide sequence: TGCGCCAGCAGCTTGGGGGTCCCCCAGGGGGCGGAGACCCAGTACTTC. It is translated as CASSLGVPQGAETQYF.

V is TRBV19 and J is TRBJ1-6; 7 nucleotides align to TRBD1. The CDR3 extends over 14 amino acids. Germline V lookup: CDR1 LNHDA, CDR2 SQIVND (reference sequence). V shed 6 bases and J 4 bases; nucleotides not matched to a gene: 3. This chain's CDR3 is CASSHRGYNSPLHF. The CDR3 nucleotides read TGTGCCAGTAGCCACAGGGGATATAATTCACCCCTCCACTTT.

The chain recombines TRBV28 with TRBJ1-5; 7 positions agree with TRBD1. CDR1 is MDHEN, CDR2 SYDVKM, per germline. This CDR3 is 13 amino acids long. Unmatched junction bases numbered 2, after V lost 8 bases and J lost 1 base. CDR3 coding DNA: TGTGCCAGCGGGACAGCAAGCAATCAGCCCCAGCATTTT. This translates into CASGTASNQPQHF.

The CDR3 sequence: CASSVGEGNTIYF. CDR3 coding DNA: TGTGCCAGCAGCGTCGGGGAAGGAAACACCATATATTTT. The gene calls are TRBV9 and TRBJ1-3, with D uncertain. The CDR3 loop spans 13 amino acids. V lost 2 bases and J 4 bases, leaving 7 bases between the germline ends. The germline CDR1 and CDR2 sequences are SGDLS and YYNGEE.

This sequence joins TRBV7-2 and TRBJ1-2; D is possibly TRBD1 (6 bases). Between the trimmed V and J ends, which lost 1 base and 5 bases, there was a span of 20 bases. The CDR3 has 17 residues. The germline V gene encodes CDR1 SGHTA and CDR2 FQGNSA. The CDR3 here is CASSLDGGSPLSYGYTF. CDR3 DNA: TGTGCCAGCAGCTTAGATGGGGGCAGCCCGCTGTCTTATGGCTACACCTTC.